The present T cell receptor beta chain was sequenced within a study of blood T cells in healthy people across ages. The authors ran a second PCR of about 7 to 12 cycles using a sample-barcoded 5' primer and a J-beta primer mix. TCRdb ran MiXCR on the 5' RACE reads and lists one entry per CDR3 protein. In the table there are around 2 million distinct CDR3 sequences, about two fifths of which are singletons. Staff drew roughly 10 milliliters of peripheral blood from each donor. The germline gives CDR1 SGHAT, CDR2 FQNNGV. CDR3 length: 15 residues. Material: blood. The V call is TRBV11-2, the J call TRBJ2-5; 9 positions agree with TRBD1. The J call may be wrong; the DNA end is better matched by TRBJ2-1. This sequence was found in a human donor in good health. The CDR3 here is CASSRDRAGEETQFF. In nucleotides, the CDR3 is TGTGCCAGCAGCAGGGACAGGGCAGGGGAAGAGACCCAGTTCTTC.